Below, 19 T cell receptor beta chains from the same sample are listed, as sequenced in a study of blood T cells in healthy people across ages. A second about 7 to 11 cycle PCR used barcoded and J-beta primers. TCRdb reprocessed the 5' RACE reads with MiXCR, giving one entry per CDR3 protein. The sample carries 1 million or so distinct CDR3 sequences, over 35% recorded once. What was sequenced was blood. The receptor set was obtained from an older woman in good health.

The rearrangement links TRBV20-1 to TRBJ1-1; 9 bases line up with TRBD1. CDR1 is DFQATT and CDR2 is SNEGSKA in the germline V gene (reference sequence). The CDR3 is made up of 17 amino acids. The J segment lost 8 bases and the V segment lost 5 bases, leaving 21 bases of the junction unmatched. The CDR3 DNA reads TGCAGTGCTGAGGACAGGGGTCTGCGCGGGGGCGCTAGGGAAGCTTTCTTT. It yields the protein CSAEDRGLRGGAREAFF.

This clonotype came up once. This chain joins TRBV29-1 and TRBJ2-1; 9 bases align to TRBD2. The germline gives CDR1 SQVTM, CDR2 ANQGSEA. The CDR3 extends over 15 amino acids. V shed 5 bases, J shed 0 bases, and the junction held 5 bases outside the gene matches. The CDR3, as DNA: TGCAGCGTTTATAGCGGGAGCCACTCCTACAATGAGCAGTTCTTC. This codes for CSVYSGSHSYNEQFF.

The chain uses TRBV4-1 and TRBJ2-1, with D perhaps assigned TRBD1 or TRBD2 (5 bases each). Germline V gene lookup returns CDR1 MGHRA and CDR2 YSYEKL. V was clipped by 3 bases and J by 13 bases, with 16 bases between them. The CDR3 has 13 residues. The CDR3 loop reads CASSHRRGEPQFF. CDR3 in DNA: TGCGCCAGCAGCCATAGAAGAGGGGAGCCTCAGTTCTTC.

V and J are TRBV5-4 and TRBJ2-5; D may be TRBD2 (6 bases). The J call may be mistaken, given a closer DNA end match to TRBJ2-7. The CDR3 is 15 amino acids. The germline gives CDR1 SGHNT, CDR2 YYREEE (reference sequence). In nucleotides, the CDR3 is TGTGCCAGCAGCCGCCCGGGGCGGGACGGATACGAGCAGTACTTC. It is translated as CASSRPGRDGYEQYF.

CDR3 sequence: CASGFLAGPYNEQYF. The CDR3 DNA sequence: TGTGCCAGCGGATTTCTGGCAGGACCCTACAATGAGCAGTACTTC. This chain links TRBV6-1 with TRBJ2-1; no firm D call. Near its end, the DNA agrees better with TRBJ2-7, so the J call may be wrong. This CDR3 is 15 amino acids long. Per germline, CDR1 MNHNS and CDR2 SASEGT.

The chain recombines TRBV3-1 with TRBJ2-3; the D is unclear. Germline V gene lookup returns CDR1 LGHDT and CDR2 YNNKEL (reference sequence). The V and J ends lost 3 bases and 2 bases respectively, with 6 bases between them. The CDR3 sequence is 13 residues long. CDR3 residues: CASSHRSTDTQYF. Here the CDR3 DNA reads TGTGCCAGCAGCCACCGTTCCACAGATACGCAGTATTTT.

This clonotype was picked up one time. This chain uses TRBV6-6 with TRBJ1-2; D may be TRBD1 (6 bases). The CDR3 is 13 amino acids. The V and J ends lost 11 bases and 4 bases respectively, with 17 bases between them. Germline CDR1 reads MNHNY; CDR2 reads SVGAGI (reference sequence). This CDR3 reads CAGTNRVGYGYTF. CDR3 nucleotide sequence: TGTGCCGGCACCAACAGGGTCGGCTATGGCTACACCTTC.

The chain links TRBV24-1 to TRBJ2-1; TRBD2 matches at 10 bases. Germline V lookup: CDR1 KGHDR, CDR2 SFDVKD. This CDR3 contains 15 residues. V dropped 9 bases and J dropped 0; count of bases not matched to a gene: 4. The CDR3 region has the DNA TGTGCCACCGGGGCTAGCGGGAGCTCCTACAATGAGCAGTTCTTC. Translation: CATGASGSSYNEQFF.

The sample holds a few counts of this clonotype. The chain is built from TRBV5-1 and TRBJ1-2, with no clear D. Trimming stripped 0 bases from V and 6 bases from J, with 6 bases between. Germline V lookup: CDR1 SGHRS, CDR2 YFSETQ. The CDR3 contains 12 residues. CDR3 sequence reads: CASSLDGNGYTF. The CDR3 region has the DNA TGCGCCAGCAGCTTGGATGGGAATGGCTACACCTTC. Supplemented by reference TRBV5-1 and TRBJ1-2, the full variable domain reads KAGVTQTPRYLIKTRGQQVTLSCSPISGHRSVSWYQQTPGQGLQFLFEYFSETQRNKGNFPGRFSGRQFSNSRSEMNVSTLELGDSALYLCASSLDGNGYTFGSGTRLTVV.

The chain employs TRBV7-2 and TRBJ2-1, with D possibly being TRBD2 (6 bases). The V end lost 5 bases, the J end lost 5 bases, and 16 bases lay between the germline ends. This CDR3 has 15 residues. The germline CDR1 and CDR2 sequences are SGHTA and FQGNSA. CDR3 residues: CASSIRDFPHNEQFF. The CDR3 DNA sequence: TGTGCCAGCAGCATCCGGGACTTTCCCCACAATGAGCAGTTCTTC. The entire variable domain, with the rest obtained from reference TRBV7-2 and TRBJ2-1, is as follows: GAGVSQSPSNKVTEKGKDVELRCDPISGHTALYWYRQSLGQGLEFLIYFQGNSAPDKSGLPSDRFSAERTGGSVSTLTIQRTQQEDSAVYLCASSIRDFPHNEQFFGPGTRLTVL.

The rearrangement uses TRBV6-5 and TRBJ1-1; D not resolved. V was shortened by 0 bases and J by 1 base, with 12 bases between the two germline ends. Germline V gene sequence: CDR1 MNHEY, CDR2 SVGAGI. The CDR3 runs 16 residues. Here the CDR3 reads CASSYSNSPSNTEAFF. In DNA form, the CDR3 reads TGTGCCAGCAGTTACTCGAACTCTCCCTCGAACACTGAAGCTTTCTTT.

This clonotype was counted only a few times. The chain links TRBV14 to TRBJ2-5, with D possibly being TRBD2 (6 bases). V gave up 1 base and J gave up 7 bases, with 10 bases separating them. Germline CDR1 and CDR2: SGHDN and FVKESK. The CDR3 runs 13 residues. CDR3 sequence: CASSQAGLGTQYF. Written as DNA, the CDR3 is TGTGCCAGCAGCCAAGCGGGACTTGGGACCCAGTACTTC.

This clonotype has more than one count but fewer than ten. V gene TRBV7-8 combines with J gene TRBJ2-3; 16 bases fit TRBD2. The trim removed 5 bases at V and 3 bases at J, leaving 8 bases unmatched. The CDR3 loop spans 18 amino acids. Germline CDR1 SGHVS, CDR2 FQNEAQ. CDR3 coding DNA: TGTGCCAGCAGCGGGGGGACTAGCGGGAGGGCCTCGACAGATACGCAGTATTTT. Residues: CASSGGTSGRASTDTQYF. The full variable domain, its missing parts supplied by reference TRBV7-8 and TRBJ2-3, is GAGVSQSPRYKVAKRGQDVALRCDPISGHVSLFWYQQALGQGPEFLTYFQNEAQLDKSGLPSDRFFAERPEGSVSTLKIQRTQQEDSAVYLCASSGGTSGRASTDTQYFGPGTRLTVL.

The DNA of the CDR3 is TGCGCCAGCAGCTGGGACGGCTACTCCTACGAGCAGTACTTC. Amino acids: CASSWDGYSYEQYF. The chain joins TRBV5-1 to TRBJ2-7; D is perhaps TRBD1 or TRBD2 (5 bases each). The CDR3 contains 14 residues. V lost 3 bases and J 0 bases, leaving 10 bases between the germline ends. CDR1 is SGHRS, CDR2 YFSETQ, per germline.

This chain connects TRBV14 to TRBJ2-1; the D is unclear. This CDR3 spans 11 amino acids. Germline values: CDR1 SGHDN, CDR2 FVKESK. V was cut by 1 base and J by 10 bases, with 5 bases left in between. CDR3 protein: CASSQGAEQFF. The DNA of the CDR3 is TGTGCCAGCAGCCAAGGCGCCGAGCAGTTCTTC.

The count of this clonotype is one. This chain joins TRBV21-1 and TRBJ2-7; the D call of TRBD1 is as the table states it, not checked on the DNA. TRBV21-1 is given as a pseudogene. CDR3 length: 16 residues. The CDR3 loop reads CASSKVPRTPSYEQYF. The CDR3, as DNA: TGTGCCAGCAGCAAAGTCCCCCGGACACCCTCCTACGAGCAGTACTTC.

This clonotype was observed a few times. This chain uses TRBV13 with TRBJ2-7, with 7 nucleotides matching TRBD1. CDR1 and CDR2 (germline): PRHDT, FYEKMQ (reference sequence). The CDR3 has 13 residues. V shed 6 bases and J 5 bases; nucleotides not matched to a gene: 7. In nucleotides, the CDR3 is TGTGCCAGCAGTTCGGACAGGCCCAACGAGCAGTACTTC. Translation gives CASSSDRPNEQYF.

About this clonotype: Just one base apart from a much larger clone, this may be a read error. The J gene is TRBJ2-1, the V gene TRBV27; TRBD2 matches 10 bases. Trimming at V came to 1 base and at J to 6 bases, leaving 3 bases not matched to a gene. The germline V gene has CDR1 MNHEY and CDR2 SMNVEV (reference sequence). The CDR3 is made up of 15 amino acids. CDR3 DNA: TGTGCCAGCAGTTTATGGCTAGCGGGAGTCAATGAGCAGTTCTTC. Its protein is CASSLWLAGVNEQFF.

The chain is built from TRBV7-9 and TRBJ1-4, with 8 bases that match TRBD1. The CDR3 contains 15 residues. Germline V gene lookup returns CDR1 SEHNR and CDR2 FQNEAQ (reference sequence). V dropped 1 base and J dropped 7; count of bases not matched to a gene: 5. DNA for the CDR3: TGTGCCAGCAGCTTAGGAGGACAGGGTAGTGAAAAACTGTTTTTT. Its translation: CASSLGGQGSEKLFF.